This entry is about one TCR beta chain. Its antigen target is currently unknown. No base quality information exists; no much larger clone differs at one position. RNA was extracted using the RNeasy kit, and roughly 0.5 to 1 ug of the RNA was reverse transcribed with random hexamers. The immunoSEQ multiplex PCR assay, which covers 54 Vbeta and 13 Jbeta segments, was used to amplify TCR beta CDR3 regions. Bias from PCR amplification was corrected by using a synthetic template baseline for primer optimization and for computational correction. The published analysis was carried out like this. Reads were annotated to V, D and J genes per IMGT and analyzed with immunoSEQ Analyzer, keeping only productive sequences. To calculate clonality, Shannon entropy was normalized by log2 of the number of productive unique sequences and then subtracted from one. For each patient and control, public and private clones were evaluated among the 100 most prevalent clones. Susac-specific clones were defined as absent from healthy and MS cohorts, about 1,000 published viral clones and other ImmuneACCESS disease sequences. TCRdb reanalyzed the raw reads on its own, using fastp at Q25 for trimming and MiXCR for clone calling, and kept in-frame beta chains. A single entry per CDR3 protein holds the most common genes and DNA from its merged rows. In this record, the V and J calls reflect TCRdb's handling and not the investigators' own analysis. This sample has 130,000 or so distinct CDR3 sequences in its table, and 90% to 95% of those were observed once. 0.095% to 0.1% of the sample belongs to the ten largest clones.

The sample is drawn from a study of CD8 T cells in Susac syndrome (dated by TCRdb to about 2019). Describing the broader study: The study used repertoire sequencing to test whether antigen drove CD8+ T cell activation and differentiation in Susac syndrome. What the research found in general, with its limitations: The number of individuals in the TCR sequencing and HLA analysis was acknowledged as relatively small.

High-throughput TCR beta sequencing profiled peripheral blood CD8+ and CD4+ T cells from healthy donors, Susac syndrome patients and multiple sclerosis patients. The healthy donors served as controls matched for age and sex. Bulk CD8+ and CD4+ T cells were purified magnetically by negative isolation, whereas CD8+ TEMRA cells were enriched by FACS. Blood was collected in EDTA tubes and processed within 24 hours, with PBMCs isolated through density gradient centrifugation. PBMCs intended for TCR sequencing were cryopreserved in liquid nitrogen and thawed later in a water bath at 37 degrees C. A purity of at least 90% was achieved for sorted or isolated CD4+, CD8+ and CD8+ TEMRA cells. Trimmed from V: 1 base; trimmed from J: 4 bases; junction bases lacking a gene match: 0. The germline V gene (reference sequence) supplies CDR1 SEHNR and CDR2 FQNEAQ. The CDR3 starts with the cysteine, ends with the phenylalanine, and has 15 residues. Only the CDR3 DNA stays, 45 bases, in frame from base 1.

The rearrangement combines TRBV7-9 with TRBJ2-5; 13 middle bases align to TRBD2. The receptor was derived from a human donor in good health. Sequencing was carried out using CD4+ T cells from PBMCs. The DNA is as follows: TGTGCCAGCAGCTTAGGGACTAGCGGGAGAGAGACCCAGTACTTC. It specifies CASSLGTSGRETQYF. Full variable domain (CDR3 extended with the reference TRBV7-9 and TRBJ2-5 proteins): DTGVSQNPRHKITKRGQNVTFRCDPISEHNRLYWYRQTLGQGPEFLTYFQNEAQLEKSRLLSDRFSAERPKGSFSTLEIQRTEQGDSAMYLCASSLGTSGRETQYFGPGTRLLVL.